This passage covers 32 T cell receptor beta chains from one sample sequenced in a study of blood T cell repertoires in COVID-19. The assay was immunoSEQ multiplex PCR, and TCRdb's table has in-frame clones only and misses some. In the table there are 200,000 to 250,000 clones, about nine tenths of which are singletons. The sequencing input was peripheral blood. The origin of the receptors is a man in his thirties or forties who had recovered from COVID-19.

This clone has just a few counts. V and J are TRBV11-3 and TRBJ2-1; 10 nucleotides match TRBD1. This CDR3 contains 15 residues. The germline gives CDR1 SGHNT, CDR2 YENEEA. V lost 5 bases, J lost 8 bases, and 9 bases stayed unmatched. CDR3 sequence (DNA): TGTGCCAGCAGCAACGACAGGGGGCGATTCGATGAGCAGTTCTTC. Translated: CASSNDRGRFDEQFF.

CDR3 loop: CASSDRGGSTGELFF. The CDR3 DNA reads TGCGCCAGCAGTGATAGGGGGGGCAGCACCGGGGAGCTGTTTTTT. The rearrangement links TRBV10-1 to TRBJ2-2; D might be TRBD2 (7 bases). This CDR3 comprises 15 residues. V shed 3 bases and J shed 4 bases, with 12 bases lying between them. Germline loops: CDR1 WNHNN, CDR2 SYGVQD (reference sequence).

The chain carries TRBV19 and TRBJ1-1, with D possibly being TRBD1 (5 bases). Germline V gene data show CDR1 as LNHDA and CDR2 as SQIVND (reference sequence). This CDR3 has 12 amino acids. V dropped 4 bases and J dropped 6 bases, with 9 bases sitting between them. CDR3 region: CASSKGYSEAFF. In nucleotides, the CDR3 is TGTGCCAGTAGTAAGGGGTACTCTGAAGCTTTCTTT. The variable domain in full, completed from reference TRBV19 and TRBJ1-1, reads DGGITQSPKYLFRKEGQNVTLSCEQNLNHDAMYWYRQDPGQGLRLIYYSQIVNDFQKGDIAEGYSVSREKKESFPLTVTSAQKNPTAFYLCASSKGYSEAFFGQGTRLTVV.

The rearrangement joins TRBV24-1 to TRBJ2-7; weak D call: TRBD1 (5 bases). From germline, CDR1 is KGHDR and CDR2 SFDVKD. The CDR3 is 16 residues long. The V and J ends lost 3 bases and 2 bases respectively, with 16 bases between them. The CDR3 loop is CATSDTKGQHPYEQYF. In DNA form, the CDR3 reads TGTGCCACCAGTGATACTAAGGGGCAACACCCCTACGAGCAGTACTTC.

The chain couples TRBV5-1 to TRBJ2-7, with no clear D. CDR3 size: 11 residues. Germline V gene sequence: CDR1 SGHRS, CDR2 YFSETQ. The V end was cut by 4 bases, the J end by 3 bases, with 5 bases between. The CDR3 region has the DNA TGCGCCAGCAGCCCGGGCTACGAGCAGTACTTC. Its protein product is CASSPGYEQYF.

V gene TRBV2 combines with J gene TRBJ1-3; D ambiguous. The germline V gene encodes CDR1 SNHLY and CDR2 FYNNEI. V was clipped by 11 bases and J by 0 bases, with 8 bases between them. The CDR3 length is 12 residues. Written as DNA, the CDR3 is TGTGCCCTAGTGCGCTCTGGAAACACCATATATTTT. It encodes CALVRSGNTIYF. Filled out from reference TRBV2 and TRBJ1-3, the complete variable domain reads EPEVTQTPSHQVTQMGQEVILRCVPISNHLYFYWYRQILGQKVEFLVSFYNNEISEKSEIFDDQFSVERPDGSNFTLKIRSTKLEDSAMYFCALVRSGNTIYFGEGSWLTVV.

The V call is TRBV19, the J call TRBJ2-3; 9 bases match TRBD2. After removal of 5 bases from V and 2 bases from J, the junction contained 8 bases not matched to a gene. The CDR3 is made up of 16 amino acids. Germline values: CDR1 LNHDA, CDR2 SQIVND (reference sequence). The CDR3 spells CASSLRAGGITDTQYF. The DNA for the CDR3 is TGTGCCAGTAGTCTGAGAGCGGGGGGCATCACAGATACGCAGTATTTT.

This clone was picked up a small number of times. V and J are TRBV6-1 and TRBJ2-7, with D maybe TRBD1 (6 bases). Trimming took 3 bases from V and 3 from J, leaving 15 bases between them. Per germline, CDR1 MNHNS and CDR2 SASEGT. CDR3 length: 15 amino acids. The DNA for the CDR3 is TGTGCCAGCAGTGACCCCAGGACAGTAGGCTACGAGCAGTACTTC. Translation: CASSDPRTVGYEQYF.

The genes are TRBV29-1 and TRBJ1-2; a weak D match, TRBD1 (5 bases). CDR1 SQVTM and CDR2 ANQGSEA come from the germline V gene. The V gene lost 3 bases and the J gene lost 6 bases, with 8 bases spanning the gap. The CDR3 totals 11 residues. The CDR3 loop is CSVEVRDGYTF. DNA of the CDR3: TGCAGCGTTGAGGTCAGGGATGGCTACACCTTC.

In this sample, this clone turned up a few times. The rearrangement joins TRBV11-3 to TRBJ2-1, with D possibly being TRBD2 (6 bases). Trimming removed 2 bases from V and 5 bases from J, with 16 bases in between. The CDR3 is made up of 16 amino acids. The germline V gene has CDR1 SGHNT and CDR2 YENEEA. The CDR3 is CASSLYGGTGNNEQFF. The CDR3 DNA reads TGTGCCAGCAGCTTATATGGGGGGACGGGGAACAATGAGCAGTTCTTC.

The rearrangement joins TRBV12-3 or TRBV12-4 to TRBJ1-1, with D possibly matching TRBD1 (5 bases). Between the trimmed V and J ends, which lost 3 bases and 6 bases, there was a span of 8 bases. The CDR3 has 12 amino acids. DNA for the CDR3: TGTGCCAGCAGTTTCGGGGGTTCTGAAGCTTTCTTT. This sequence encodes CASSFGGSEAFF.

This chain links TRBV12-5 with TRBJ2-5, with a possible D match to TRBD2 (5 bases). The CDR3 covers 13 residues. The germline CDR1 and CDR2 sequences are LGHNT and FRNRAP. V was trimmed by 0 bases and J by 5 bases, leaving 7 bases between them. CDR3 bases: TGTGCTAGTGGTTTGGTAGGGAGTGAGACCCAGTACTTC. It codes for CASGLVGSETQYF.

The CDR3 bases are TGCGCCAGCACGCGGGGATCAGGAGAAAAACTGTTTTTT. This gives the protein CASTRGSGEKLFF. The gene calls are TRBV5-1 and TRBJ1-4, with unresolved D. Germline V gene sequence: CDR1 SGHRS, CDR2 YFSETQ. There are 13 residues in the CDR3. V dropped 6 bases and J dropped 8 bases, with 14 bases sitting between them.

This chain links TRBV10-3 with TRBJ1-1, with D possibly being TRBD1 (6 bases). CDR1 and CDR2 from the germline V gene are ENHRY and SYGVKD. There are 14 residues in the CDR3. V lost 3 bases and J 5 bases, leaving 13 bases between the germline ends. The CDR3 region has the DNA TGTGCCATCAGTGACGTCGGGGGGGCTACTGAAGCTTTCTTT. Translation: CAISDVGGATEAFF.

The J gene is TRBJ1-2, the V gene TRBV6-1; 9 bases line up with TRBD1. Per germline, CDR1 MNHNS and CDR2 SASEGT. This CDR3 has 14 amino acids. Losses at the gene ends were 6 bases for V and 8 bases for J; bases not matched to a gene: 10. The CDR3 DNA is TGTGCCAGCAGCCGGGACAGGGAGGTGTGGGGCTACACCTTC. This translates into CASSRDREVWGYTF.

The CDR3 here is CAISEPGTGGTGELFF. The CDR3 DNA sequence: TGTGCCATCAGTGAGCCCGGGACAGGGGGCACCGGGGAGCTGTTTTTT. V usage is TRBV10-3 and J usage is TRBJ2-2; TRBD1 agrees at 11 bases. The CDR3 covers 16 residues. Per germline, CDR1 ENHRY and CDR2 SYGVKD. J was trimmed by 4 bases and V by 2 bases; bases with no gene match: 3.

In DNA, the CDR3 is TGTGCCAGCAGCCAAGGCGCAGCGGGGGGGCCTAACACCGGGGAGCTGTTTTTT. Translated: CASSQGAAGGPNTGELFF. The V call is TRBV3-1 (or the pseudogene TRBV3-2), the J call TRBJ2-2; 10 bases are shared with TRBD2. Germline loops: CDR1 LGHDT, CDR2 YNNKEL (reference sequence). CDR3 length: 18 residues. J gave up 2 bases and V 1 base, and 7 bases lay outside the gene matches.

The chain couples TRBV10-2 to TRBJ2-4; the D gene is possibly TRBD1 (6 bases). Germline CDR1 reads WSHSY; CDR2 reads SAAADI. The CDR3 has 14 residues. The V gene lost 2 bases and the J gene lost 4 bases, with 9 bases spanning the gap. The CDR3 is CASSEQGLKNIQYF. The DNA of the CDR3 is TGCGCCAGCAGTGAGCAGGGGCTTAAAAACATTCAGTACTTC.

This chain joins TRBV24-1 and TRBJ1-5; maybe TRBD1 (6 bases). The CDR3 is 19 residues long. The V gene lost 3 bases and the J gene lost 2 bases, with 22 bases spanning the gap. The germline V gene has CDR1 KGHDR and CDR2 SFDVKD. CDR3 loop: CATSDRSQGEEGGNQPQHF. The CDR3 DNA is TGTGCCACCAGTGATAGATCACAGGGAGAGGAAGGGGGCAATCAGCCCCAGCATTTT.

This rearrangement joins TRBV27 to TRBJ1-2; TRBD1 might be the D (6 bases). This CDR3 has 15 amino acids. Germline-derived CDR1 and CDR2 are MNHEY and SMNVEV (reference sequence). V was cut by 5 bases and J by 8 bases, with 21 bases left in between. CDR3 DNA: TGTGCCAGCAGTGCCTACCCAGGGGCCTCGGAGGGCTACACCTTC. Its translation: CASSAYPGASEGYTF.

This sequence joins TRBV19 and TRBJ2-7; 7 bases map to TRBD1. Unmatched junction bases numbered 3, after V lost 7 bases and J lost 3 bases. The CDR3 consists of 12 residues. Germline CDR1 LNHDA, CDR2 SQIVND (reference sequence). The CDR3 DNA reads TGTGCCAGTACCGGGGACAGCTACGAGCAGTACTTC. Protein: CASTGDSYEQYF.

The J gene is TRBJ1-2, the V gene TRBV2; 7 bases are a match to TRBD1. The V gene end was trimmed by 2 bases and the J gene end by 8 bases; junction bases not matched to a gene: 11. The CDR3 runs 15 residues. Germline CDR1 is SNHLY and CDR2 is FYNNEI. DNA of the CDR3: TGTGCCAGCAGTGAATACGTGACAGGGATTTGGGGCTACACCTTC. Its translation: CASSEYVTGIWGYTF.

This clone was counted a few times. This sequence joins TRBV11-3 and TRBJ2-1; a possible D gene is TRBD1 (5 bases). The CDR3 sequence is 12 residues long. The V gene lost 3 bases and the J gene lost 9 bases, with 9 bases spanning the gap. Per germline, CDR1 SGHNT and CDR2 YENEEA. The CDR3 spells CASSFRRGEQFF. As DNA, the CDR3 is TGTGCCAGCAGCTTTCGAAGGGGTGAGCAGTTCTTC.

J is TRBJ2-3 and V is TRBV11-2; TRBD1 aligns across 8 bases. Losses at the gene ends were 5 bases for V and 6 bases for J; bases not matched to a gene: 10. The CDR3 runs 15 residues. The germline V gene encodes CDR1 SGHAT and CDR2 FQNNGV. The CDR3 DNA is TGTGCCAGCAGCCGAATGGGACAGGCCGTTGATACGCAGTATTTT. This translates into CASSRMGQAVDTQYF.

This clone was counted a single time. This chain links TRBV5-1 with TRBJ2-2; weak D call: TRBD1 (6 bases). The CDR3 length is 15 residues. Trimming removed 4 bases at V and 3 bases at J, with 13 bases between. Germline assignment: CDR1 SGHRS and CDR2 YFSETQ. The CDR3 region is CASSPGTSYTGELFF. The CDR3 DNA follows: TGCGCCAGCAGCCCAGGGACAAGTTACACCGGGGAGCTGTTTTTT.

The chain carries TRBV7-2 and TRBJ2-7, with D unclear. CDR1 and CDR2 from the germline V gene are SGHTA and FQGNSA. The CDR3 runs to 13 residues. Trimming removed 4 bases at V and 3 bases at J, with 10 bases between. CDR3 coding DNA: TGTGCCAGCAGCTCCCCTCCAGTCTACGAGCAGTACTTC. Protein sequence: CASSSPPVYEQYF.

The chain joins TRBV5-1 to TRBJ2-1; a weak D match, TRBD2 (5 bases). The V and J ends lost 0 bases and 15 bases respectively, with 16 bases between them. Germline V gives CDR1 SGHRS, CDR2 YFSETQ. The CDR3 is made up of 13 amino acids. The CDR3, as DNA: TGCGCCAGCAGCTTGGTTTCTACGGGGATCCCGTTCTTC. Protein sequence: CASSLVSTGIPFF.

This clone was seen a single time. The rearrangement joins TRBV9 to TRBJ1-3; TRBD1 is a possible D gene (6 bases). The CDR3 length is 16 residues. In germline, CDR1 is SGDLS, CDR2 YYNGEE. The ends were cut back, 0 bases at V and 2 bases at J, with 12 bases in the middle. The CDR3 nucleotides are TGTGCCAGCAGCGTAGAGGCAACAGGGACTGGAAACACCATATATTTT. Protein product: CASSVEATGTGNTIYF.

The CDR3 DNA is TGTGCCAGCTCACCTGGGACTTCTACCCCCCTCTACGAGCAGTACTTC. This encodes CASSPGTSTPLYEQYF. The V gene is TRBV18, the J gene TRBJ2-7; weak D call: TRBD2 (6 bases). Germline CDR1 is KGHSH and CDR2 is LQKENI. The CDR3 extends over 16 amino acids. Trimming left V 3 bases short and J 3 bases short, with 18 bases between.

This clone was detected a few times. In DNA, the CDR3 is TGTGCCAGTAGTATGCAGGCCCATAGCAATCAGCCCCAGCATTTT. It is translated as CASSMQAHSNQPQHF. The chain carries TRBV19 and TRBJ1-5; D uncertain. The CDR3 is made up of 15 amino acids. CDR1 and CDR2 (germline): LNHDA, SQIVND (reference sequence). V gave up 3 bases and J gave up 0 bases, with 9 bases separating them.

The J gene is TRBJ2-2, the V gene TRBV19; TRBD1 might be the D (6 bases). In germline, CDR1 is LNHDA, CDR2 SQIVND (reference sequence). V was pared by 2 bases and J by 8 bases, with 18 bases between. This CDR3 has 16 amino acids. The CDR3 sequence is CASSITGTRTAGELFF. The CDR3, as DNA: TGTGCCAGTAGTATAACCGGGACACGGACAGCGGGGGAGCTGTTTTTT.

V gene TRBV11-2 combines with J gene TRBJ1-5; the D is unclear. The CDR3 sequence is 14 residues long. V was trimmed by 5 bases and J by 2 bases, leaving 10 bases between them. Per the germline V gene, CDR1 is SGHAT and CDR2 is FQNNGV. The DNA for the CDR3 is TGTGCCAGCAGCCCGAGTGGGCGCAATCAGCCCCAGCATTTT. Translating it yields CASSPSGRNQPQHF.